This T cell receptor beta chain originates from a study of shared clonotypes between healthy human individuals. Germline CDR1 GTSNPN, CDR2 SVGIG (reference sequence). Trimming took off 3 bases at V and 6 bases at J, with 14 bases between the two ends. The length of the CDR3 is 13 residues. Broader study findings: Sharing across four donors was highest in naive CD4 (roughly 5%) and lowest in memory CD8 (0.4%). Represented genetic and exposure-history diversity was restricted by having few donors.

This clone was seen a few times. Its antigen remains unidentified. As defined, naive CD8 cells were CD45RO-negative and positively selected for CCR7, with terminally differentiated effector memory CD45RA+ cells excluded. Donors included only healthy HIV-negative adults lacking recent acute infections or vaccinations. TCRdb's table, derived via immunoSEQ multiplex PCR, lists solely in-frame clones and lacks some. This repertoire shows millions of clones, 93% found once; its top ten account for 1.5% to 2%. The source material was naive CD8+ T cells from PBMCs. The clonotype was recovered from a man between 18 and 35 years old in good health. Some clones in this sample may be carry-over from other donors' samples. The J gene is TRBJ1-2, the V gene TRBV30; D is undetermined. In nucleotides, the CDR3 is TGTGCCTGGAGGGCTGGCGGAAGAGATGGCTACACCTTC. Encoded protein: CAWRAGGRDGYTF.